This TCR beta chain was recovered during a study of blood T cell repertoires in COVID-19. Libraries were prepared by immunoSEQ multiplex PCR; TCRdb keeps only in-frame clonotypes and omits some of them. The sample contains about 310,000 clones, 87% of which appear only once. Sequenced: peripheral blood. This TCR came from a man between 50 and 59 years old with active or convalescent COVID-19.

The CDR3 loop reads CAISASGSYNEQFF. The DNA for the CDR3 is TGTGCCATCAGTGCTAGCGGGTCCTACAATGAGCAGTTCTTC. This chain connects TRBV10-3 to TRBJ2-1; TRBD2 matches 8 bases. The CDR3 length is 14 residues. V dropped 4 bases and J dropped 1; count of bases not matched to a gene: 0. The germline gives CDR1 ENHRY, CDR2 SYGVKD.